The clone carrying this T cell receptor beta chain was recorded a few times. This entry comes from a study of blood T cell repertoires in COVID-19. TCRdb's table, derived via immunoSEQ multiplex PCR, lists solely in-frame clones and lacks some. The data contain about 140,000 clones, approximately 80% of them singletons. Germline V lookup: CDR1 MNHEY, CDR2 SMNVEV (reference sequence). The CDR3 is 16 amino acids. V was pared by 4 bases and J by 6 bases, with 20 bases between. The TCR was taken from a woman of 80 years or more with active or convalescent COVID-19. The J gene is TRBJ2-3, the V gene TRBV27; the D gene is possibly TRBD2 (5 bases). Sample: peripheral blood. The CDR3 DNA is TGTGCCAGCAGTTCCCGTAGCGCAGGCCGCCGCGATACGCAGTATTTT. Translation: CASSSRSAGRRDTQYF.